The source of this T cell receptor (beta chain) is a study of T cell repertoires in cytomegalovirus infection. Study in general: Public TCR beta signatures provided an indication of both CMV infection and a matching HLA type.

The study's findings and limits: Carriers of CMV plus the relevant HLA were identified by cumulative public TCR beta family frequency.

This clonotype appeared a few times. Its target is not known. A single record per CDR3 protein comes from TCRdb applying MiXCR to the reads. This table holds hundreds of thousands of distinct CDR3 sequences, roughly 46% found once. The ends were cut back, 7 bases at V and 7 bases at J, with 18 bases in the middle. The CDR3 runs to 15 residues. Looked up from germline, CDR1 is KGHDR and CDR2 is SFDVKD. This receptor was taken from a human donor in good health (CMV status not recorded). Some clones in this sample may be carry-over from other donors' samples. Sequencing used cultured PBMCs, obtained from culture after CMV antigen stimulation. V and J are TRBV24-1 and TRBJ2-2, with D perhaps TRBD2 (6 bases). CDR3 in amino acids: CATSSNGGNGGELFF. In DNA form, the CDR3 reads TGTGCCACCAGCTCAAACGGGGGAAACGGCGGGGAGCTGTTTTTT.